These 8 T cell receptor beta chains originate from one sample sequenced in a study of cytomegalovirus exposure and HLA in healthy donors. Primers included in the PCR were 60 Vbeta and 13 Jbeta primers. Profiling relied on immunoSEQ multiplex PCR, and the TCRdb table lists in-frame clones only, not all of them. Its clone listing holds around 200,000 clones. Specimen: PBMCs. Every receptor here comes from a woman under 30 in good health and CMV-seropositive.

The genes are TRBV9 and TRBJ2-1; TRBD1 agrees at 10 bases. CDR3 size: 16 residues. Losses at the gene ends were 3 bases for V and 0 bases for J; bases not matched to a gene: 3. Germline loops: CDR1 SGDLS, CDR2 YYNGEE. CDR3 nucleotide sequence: TGTGCCAGCAGCGCGGGACAGGGGAGCTCCTACAATGAGCAGTTCTTC. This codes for CASSAGQGSSYNEQFF. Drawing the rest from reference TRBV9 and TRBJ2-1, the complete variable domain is DSGVTQTPKHLITATGQRVTLRCSPRSGDLSVYWYQQSLDQGLQFLIQYYNGEERAKGNILERFSAQQFPDLHSELNLSSLELGDSALYFCASSAGQGSSYNEQFFGPGTRLTVL.

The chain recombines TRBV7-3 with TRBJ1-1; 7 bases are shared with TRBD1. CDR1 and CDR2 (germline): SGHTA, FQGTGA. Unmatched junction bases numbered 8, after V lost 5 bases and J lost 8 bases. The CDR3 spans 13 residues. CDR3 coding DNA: TGTGCCAGCAGCACGACACCGACAGGGGAAGCTTTCTTT. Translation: CASSTTPTGEAFF.

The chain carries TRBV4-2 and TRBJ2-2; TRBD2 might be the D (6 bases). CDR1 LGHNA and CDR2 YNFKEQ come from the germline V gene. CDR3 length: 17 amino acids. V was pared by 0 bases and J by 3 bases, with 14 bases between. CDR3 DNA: TGTGCCAGCAGCCAAGAAGGAACTAGCAAGGACACCGGGGAGCTGTTTTTT. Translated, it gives CASSQEGTSKDTGELFF.

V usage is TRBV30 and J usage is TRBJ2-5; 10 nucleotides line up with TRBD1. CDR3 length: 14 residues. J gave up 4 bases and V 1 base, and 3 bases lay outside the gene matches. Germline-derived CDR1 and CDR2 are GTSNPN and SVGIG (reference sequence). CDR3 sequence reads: CAWSGTGGGETQYF. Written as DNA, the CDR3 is TGTGCCTGGAGTGGGACAGGGGGAGGAGAGACCCAGTACTTC.

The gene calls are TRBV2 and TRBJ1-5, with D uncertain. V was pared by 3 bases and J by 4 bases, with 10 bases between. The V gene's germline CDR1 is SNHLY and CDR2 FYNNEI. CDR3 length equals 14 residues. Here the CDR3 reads CASSDHGLNQPQHF. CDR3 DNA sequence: TGTGCCAGCAGTGACCACGGTTTAAATCAGCCCCAGCATTTT. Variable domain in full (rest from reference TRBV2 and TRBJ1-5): EPEVTQTPSHQVTQMGQEVILRCVPISNHLYFYWYRQILGQKVEFLVSFYNNEISEKSEIFDDQFSVERPDGSNFTLKIRSTKLEDSAMYFCASSDHGLNQPQHFGDGTRLSIL.

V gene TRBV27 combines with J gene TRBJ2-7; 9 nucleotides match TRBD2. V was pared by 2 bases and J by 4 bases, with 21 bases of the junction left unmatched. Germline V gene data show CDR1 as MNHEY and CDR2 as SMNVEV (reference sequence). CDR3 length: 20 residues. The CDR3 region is CASSLTGLSVAGEGLYEQYF. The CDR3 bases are TGTGCCAGCAGTTTAACAGGGCTCTCCGTAGCGGGAGAGGGTCTGTACGAGCAGTACTTC.

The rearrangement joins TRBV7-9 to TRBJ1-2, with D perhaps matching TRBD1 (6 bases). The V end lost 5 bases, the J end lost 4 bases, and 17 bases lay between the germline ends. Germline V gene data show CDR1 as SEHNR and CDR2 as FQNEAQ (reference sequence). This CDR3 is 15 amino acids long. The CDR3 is CASSVSGAGAYGYTF. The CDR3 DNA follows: TGTGCCAGCAGCGTCAGCGGAGCAGGGGCCTATGGCTACACCTTC. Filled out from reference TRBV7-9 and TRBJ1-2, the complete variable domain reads DTGVSQNPRHKITKRGQNVTFRCDPISEHNRLYWYRQTLGQGPEFLTYFQNEAQLEKSRLLSDRFSAERPKGSFSTLEIQRTEQGDSAMYLCASSVSGAGAYGYTFGSGTRLTVV.

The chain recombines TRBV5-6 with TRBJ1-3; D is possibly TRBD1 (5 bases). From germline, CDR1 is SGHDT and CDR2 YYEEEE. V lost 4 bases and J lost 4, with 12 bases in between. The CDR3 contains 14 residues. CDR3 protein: CASSPRATGNTIYF. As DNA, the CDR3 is TGTGCCAGCAGCCCCAGGGCGACGGGAAACACCATATATTTT.